Listed below are T cell receptor beta chains from one sample, sequenced in a study of metastatic and nonmetastatic thyroid tumors. From the PCR reads, TCRdb re-called clones with MiXCR. The sample lists some 69,000 clones, 11% to 15% occurring once. Sequencing input: blood. The source of these receptors is a male donor with papillary thyroid cancer or a benign thyroid nodule (not recorded which). Some clones in this sample may be carry-over from other donors' samples. Each CDR3 is given with its conserved first and last residue. The order of the fields is D gene, clone size, J gene, V gene, CDR3 DNA, CDR3 protein. The D gene is left open where the match is weak. Clone sizes are given selectively: once, few, many, or a class where the clone is expanded.

.	many	TRBJ1-1	TRBV7-2	TGTGCCAGCAGCTTAGCACAGCGCACTGAAGCTTTCTTT	CASSLAQRTEAFF
TRBD1	.	TRBJ1-2	TRBV20-1	TGCAGTGCTAGAACGGACAGGGGGAAGGGGGCTAACTATGGCTACACCTTC	CSARTDRGKGANYGYTF
.	.	TRBJ2-5	TRBV19	TGTGCCAGTGACACAGGTGAACAAGAGACCCAGTACTTC	CASDTGEQETQYF
TRBD1	many	TRBJ2-1	TRBV7-2	TGTGCCAGCAGCTTAGCGGGACAGGTCAATGAGCAGTTCTTC	CASSLAGQVNEQFF
TRBD2	few	TRBJ2-3	TRBV12-3/TRBV12-4	TGTGCCAGCAGTTTTAATTGGCGGGAGGAGACAGATACGCAGTATTTT	CASSFNWREETDTQYF
.	many	TRBJ2-7	TRBV30	TGTGCCTGGACAGGGACGGTTGAGCAGTACTTC	CAWTGTVEQYF
TRBD2	many	TRBJ2-7	TRBV5-4	TGTGCCAGCAGCTCTGCTAGCGGGAGTTCCTACGAGCAGTACTTC	CASSSASGSSYEQYF
TRBD1	many	TRBJ2-1	TRBV6-1	TGTGCCAGCAGTGAGGGACAGGGGGCAAATGAGCAGTTCTTC	CASSEGQGANEQFF
TRBD2	many	TRBJ2-1	TRBV20-1	TGCAGTGCTTTTGGGGCGGGAGGGCCGCACAATGAGCAGTTCTTC	CSAFGAGGPHNEQFF
.	.	TRBJ1-5	TRBV7-9	TGTGCCAGCAGCTTAGGGTTTGGGGCCCTTCAGCCCCAGCATTTT	CASSLGFGALQPQHF
TRBD1	.	TRBJ1-5	TRBV28	TGTGCCAGCAGTTTATGGGTACCCCGATCCGGTACAGGGGGCATTCAGCCCCAGCATTTT	CASSLWVPRSGTGGIQPQHF
TRBD2	many	TRBJ2-3	TRBV7-9	TGTGCCAGCAGCTCTCAGCGGGAGAGGGCAGATACGCAGTATTTT	CASSSQRERADTQYF
TRBD1	once	TRBJ2-7	TRBV4-1	TGCGCCAGCAGCCCGCACGGGACAGCCTACGAGCAGTACTTC	CASSPHGTAYEQYF
TRBD2	.	TRBJ2-2	TRBV10-3	TGTGCCATCAGTGAAGAGCTAGCGGTAGTTACCGGGGAGCTGTTTTTT	CAISEELAVVTGELFF
.	many	TRBJ1-5	TRBV6-2/TRBV6-3	TGTGCCAGCAGTTACTCGATGGGCAGGGGCCCCTCCAATCAGCCCCAGCATTTT	CASSYSMGRGPSNQPQHF
.	few	TRBJ1-1	TRBV6-1	TGTGCCAGCTGTGGTGGTCCGAACACTGAATCTTTCTTT	CASCGGPNTESFF
.	many	TRBJ1-2	TRBV5-6	TGTGTCAGCAGCTTAGTGGACCTCTCAGGGGAAAACTATGGCTACACCTTC	CVSSLVDLSGENYGYTF
TRBD1	many	TRBJ2-5	TRBV27	TGTGCCAGCAGTCCCTCCCCTGACAGGGTCCAAGAGACCCAGTACTTC	CASSPSPDRVQETQYF
.	few	TRBJ2-7	TRBV6-2/TRBV6-3	TGTGCCAGCACTTTCGTCCACCTCAAGGCTCCCTACGAGAAGTACTTC	CASTFVHLKAPYEKYF
.	.	TRBJ1-3	TRBV30	TGTGCCTGTAGCGTATCCGGAAACACCATATATTTT	CACSVSGNTIYF
.	many	TRBJ1-5	TRBV6-1	TGTGCCAGCAGTCTCCCCAATCAGCCCCAGCATTTT	CASSLPNQPQHF
.	many	TRBJ2-1	TRBV20-1	TGCAGTGCTAGCGGAAGCTCCTACAATGAGCAGTTCTTC	CSASGSSYNEQFF
TRBD1	many	TRBJ2-5	TRBV28	TGTGCCAGCAAAAGGACAGGGGGCTCCCAAGAGACCCAGTACTTC	CASKRTGGSQETQYF
TRBD1	many	TRBJ2-2	TRBV29-1	TGCAGCGTTCTGGCAGGGGGCGCGGAAACCGGGGAGCTGTTTTTT	CSVLAGGAETGELFF
.	.	TRBJ2-3	TRBV5-1	TGCGCCAGCAGCTTGGGGGAAGCGCGAGACAACACAGATACGCAGTATTTT	CASSLGEARDNTDTQYF
.	.	TRBJ2-7	TRBV2	TGTGCCAGCAGAAGAAGGGTGGGGAACTACGAGCAGTACTTC	CASRRRVGNYEQYF
.	many	TRBJ1-1	TRBV10-3	TGTGCCATCAGTGGACGCATGGACACTGAAGCTTTCTTT	CAISGRMDTEAFF
.	many	TRBJ2-3	TRBV30	TGTGCCTGGGAAACAGCAGATACGCAGTATTTT	CAWETADTQYF
.	many	TRBJ1-1	TRBV19	TGTGCCAGTAGATTGGCCGGACGGTTGAACACTGAAGCTTTCTTT	CASRLAGRLNTEAFF
.	many	TRBJ2-4	TRBV3-1	TGTGCCAGCAGCCAAGTGGGGTTGGGGATTCAGTACTTC	CASSQVGLGIQYF
.	.	TRBJ2-7	TRBV20-1	TGCAGTGCTAGGGGCACTAAATACGAGCAGTACTTC	CSARGTKYEQYF
.	many	TRBJ2-2	TRBV7-3	TGTGCCAGCAGCCGTAAGGGATCCAACACCGGGGAGCTGTTTTTT	CASSRKGSNTGELFF
.	many	TRBJ1-1	TRBV12-3/TRBV12-4	TGTGCCAGCAGTTTTAGGGTTCGCACTGAAGCTTTCTTT	CASSFRVRTEAFF
.	many	TRBJ2-1	TRBV20-1	TGCAGTGCTAGGGGTCTGTACAATGAGCAGTTCTTC	CSARGLYNEQFF
TRBD2	.	TRBJ2-5	TRBV6-5	TGTACCAGCAGTTACTTTGGACTAGCGGCCGCTCTTTCCCAAGAGACCCAGTACTTC	CTSSYFGLAAALSQETQYF
.	many	TRBJ1-6	TRBV20-1	TGCAGTGCTAGGCCAGGCGGTTATAATTCACCCCTCCACTTT	CSARPGGYNSPLHF
TRBD2	many	TRBJ2-2	TRBV11-2	TGTGCCAGCAGCTCGACTAGCGGGGCTTATACCGGGGAGCTGTTTTTT	CASSSTSGAYTGELFF
TRBD1	few	TRBJ1-6	TRBV5-1	TGCGCCAGCAGCCCATCCGGGACAGATAATTCACCCCTCCACTTT	CASSPSGTDNSPLHF
TRBD1	many	TRBJ1-5	TRBV6-1	TGTGCCAGCGACAAGGGGGACAGGGGAAATCAGCCCCAGCATTTT	CASDKGDRGNQPQHF
.	many	TRBJ1-4	TRBV5-1	TGCGCCAGCAGTAGGGAGGGAGGTGAAAAACTGTTTTTT	CASSREGGEKLFF
TRBD2	many	TRBJ2-5	TRBV5-1	TGCGCCAGCAGCTTGGCCGAATGGACTAGCATGGAGACCCAGTACTTC	CASSLAEWTSMETQYF
.	.	TRBJ2-1	TRBV6-5	TGTGCCAGCACTTTAGGGGGCGGGGCCTACAATGAGCAGTTCTTC	CASTLGGGAYNEQFF
TRBD1	many	TRBJ1-5	TRBV28	TGTGCCAGCAGTTTATGGGGACCCCGATCCGGGACAGGGGGCATTCAGCCCCAGCATTTT	CASSLWGPRSGTGGIQPQHF
TRBD2	many	TRBJ2-2	TRBV29-1	TGCAGCGTTGATCCTAGCGGGAAGGCCGGGGAGCTGTTTTTT	CSVDPSGKAGELFF
.	many	TRBJ2-7	TRBV14	TGTGCCAGCAGCCAAATTAGTACGAGCTCCTACGAGCAGTACTTC	CASSQISTSSYEQYF
.	many	TRBJ1-5	TRBV3-1	TGTGCCAGCAGCCAAGCCCCGGGGAAAGGCGAGCCCCAGCATTTT	CASSQAPGKGEPQHF
.	.	TRBJ1-1	TRBV7-6	TGTGCCAGCAGCTTGGCGGTATTTAACATTGAAGCTTTCTTT	CASSLAVFNIEAFF
.	many	TRBJ2-1	TRBV27	TGTGCCAGCAGTCCTCTATCTGACAATGAGCAGTTCTTC	CASSPLSDNEQFF
TRBD1	.	TRBJ1-2	TRBV5-1	TGCGCCAGCAGCTTGGAATCAGGGGGTTATGGCTACACCTTC	CASSLESGGYGYTF